This is a list of T cell receptor beta chains from one sample in a study of blood T cell repertoires in COVID-19. Data came from immunoSEQ multiplex PCR; TCRdb stores just in-frame clones and leaves some out. This table has approximately 170,000 clones, roughly 88% appearing once. What was sequenced was peripheral blood. These receptors came from an elderly man with COVID-19, enrolled during active disease. The CDR3 runs from the conserved cysteine through the conserved F or W. D genes are given only for firm matches. Only part of the rows carry a size: once, few, many, or a class if the clone is expanded.

TRBD2	TRBV15	-	TRBJ2-1	TGTGCCACCAGCGGGGGACTAGCGGGGGTTAATGAGCAGTTCTTC	CATSGGLAGVNEQFF
TRBD1	TRBV13	-	TRBJ1-2	TGTGCCAGCAGCTCCCTTCGCTGGACAGGCGATGGCTACACCTTC	CASSSLRWTGDGYTF
-	TRBV27	-	TRBJ1-1	TGTGCCAGCAGTTTATTGAGAGGGTTCACTGAAGCTTTCTTT	CASSLLRGFTEAFF
-	TRBV2	-	TRBJ1-5	TGTGCCAGCAGTGACGGGAATCAGCCCCAGCATTTT	CASSDGNQPQHF
-	TRBV5-1	-	TRBJ2-1	TGCGCCAGCAGCTTGAGGGGCAACTACAATGAGCAGTTCTTC	CASSLRGNYNEQFF
-	TRBV12-3/TRBV12-4	few	TRBJ1-2	TGTGCCAGCAATAACCAAGAGGCCGGGGGCTACACCTTC	CASNNQEAGGYTF
-	TRBV4-1	-	TRBJ2-1	TGCGCCAGCAGCCAAGGACTCATTTTGTACAATGAGCAGTTCTTC	CASSQGLILYNEQFF
-	TRBV15	-	TRBJ1-6	TGTGCCACCAGCAGACCAGATTCACCCCTCCACTTT	CATSRPDSPLHF
TRBD1	TRBV19	-	TRBJ2-1	TGTGCCAGTACCCCACGGGACAGGGGTTTTAATGAGCAGTTCTTC	CASTPRDRGFNEQFF
-	TRBV7-8	few	TRBJ1-6	TGTGCCAGCAGCTTAGACAGAAATTCACCCCTCCACTTT	CASSLDRNSPLHF
-	TRBV19	once	TRBJ1-1	TGTGCCAGTAGTATTGACAGGCCACAGGCTTTCTTT	CASSIDRPQAFF
TRBD2	TRBV19	-	TRBJ2-1	TGTGCCAGTAGTAGCTTAGCGGGGGGCCACTACAATGAGCAGTTCTTC	CASSSLAGGHYNEQFF
-	TRBV11-2	-	TRBJ1-1	TGTGCCAGCAGCTTAAGTAGAACAGGGAACACTGAAGCTTTCTTT	CASSLSRTGNTEAFF
-	TRBV6-4	once	TRBJ1-2	TGTGCCAGCAGTGCTACCGGACTTCAAGGCTACACCTTC	CASSATGLQGYTF
TRBD2	TRBV27	-	TRBJ2-1	TGTGCCAGCAGTTTAACTAGCGGGGGGCAAAATGAGCAGTTCTTC	CASSLTSGGQNEQFF
-	TRBV7-9	few	TRBJ2-2	TGTGCCAGCAGCTTACAGACCGGGGAGCTGTTTTTT	CASSLQTGELFF
TRBD2	TRBV4-3	-	TRBJ2-2	TGCGCCAGCAGCCAAGACAGCGGGGCCGGGGAGCTGTTTTTT	CASSQDSGAGELFF
-	TRBV7-2	-	TRBJ1-5	TGTGCCAGCAGCTTAATAGGGGTAAGCAATCAGCCCCAGCATTTT	CASSLIGVSNQPQHF
-	TRBV21-1	-	TRBJ2-2	TGTGCCAGCAGGATCGGGACAACGAACACCGGGGAGCTGTTTTTT	CASRIGTTNTGELFF
-	TRBV5-1	-	TRBJ2-7	TGCGCCAGCAGCTTGGTAGGACAGCCCTACGAGCAGTACTTC	CASSLVGQPYEQYF
TRBD1	TRBV10-2	-	TRBJ1-3	TGCGCCAGCAGTAAGGGACAGGCTGGAAACACCATATATTTT	CASSKGQAGNTIYF
TRBD1	TRBV5-1	-	TRBJ1-1	TGCGCCAGCGGTCGGACAGGGGGCATGAACACTGAAGCTTTCTTT	CASGRTGGMNTEAFF
TRBD1	TRBV4-1	-	TRBJ1-2	TGCGCCAGCAGCCAGATGGGACAGAACCTCTATGGCTACACCTTC	CASSQMGQNLYGYTF
-	TRBV5-6	-	TRBJ2-2	TGTGCCAGCAGCTTGGCGACTCAGAGGCGATCGAACACCGGGGAGCTGTTTTTT	CASSLATQRRSNTGELFF
-	TRBV13	-	TRBJ2-5	TGTGCCAGCAGCTCCGAATCGGGTACCCAGTACTTC	CASSSESGTQYF
TRBD1	TRBV5-1	few	TRBJ1-6	TGCGCCAGCACCCCGGGACAGGCGTATAATTCACCCCTCCACTTT	CASTPGQAYNSPLHF
-	TRBV28	-	TRBJ1-6	TGTGCCAGCGGCTCCCCCCCTGATTCACCCCTCCACTTT	CASGSPPDSPLHF
-	TRBV6-5	-	TRBJ1-2	TGTGCCAGCAGTTACGGAGCTGCGAACTATGGCTACACCTTC	CASSYGAANYGYTF
-	TRBV7-9	-	TRBJ1-4	TGTGCCAGCAGCTTATCCTCCACTAATGAAAAACTGTTTTTT	CASSLSSTNEKLFF
-	TRBV6-6	-	TRBJ1-1	TGTGCCAGCGCCGAACTTGGGGCCGGGAACACTGAAGCTTTCTTT	CASAELGAGNTEAFF
-	TRBV10-3	-	TRBJ1-1	TGTGCCATCAGTGGCCAGCCCGGGAGGGACACTGAAGCTTTCTTT	CAISGQPGRDTEAFF